This T cell receptor (beta chain) was captured in a study of cytomegalovirus exposure and HLA in healthy donors. General study results and limits: A later analysis found that most CMV-associated TCR beta chains appeared HLA-restricted. TCR beta chains numbering under 200 were designated cytomegalovirus-associated.

The V end was cut by 5 bases, the J end by 2 bases, with 22 bases between. Germline V gene sequence: CDR1 SGHTA, CDR2 FQGNSA. The CDR3 contains 17 residues. This cohort consisted of healthy bone marrow donors. A multiplex PCR was run with 60 Vbeta primers and 13 Jbeta primers. Method: immunoSEQ multiplex PCR; TCRdb's copy keeps in-frame clones and lacks some. This repertoire includes 150,000 to 200,000 clones. Of note for this clone: Its cognate antigen is unknown.

The chain has TRBV7-2 and TRBJ2-7; D is perhaps TRBD2 (7 bases). This clonotype was sampled from a woman aged 55-70 years in good health and CMV-seronegative. Sequencing was performed on PBMCs. CDR3 DNA: TGTGCCAGCAGCGGCCGGGGTTCGGGGGGCAGCCCCTACGAGCAGTACTTC. This codes for CASSGRGSGGSPYEQYF. The full variable domain, its missing parts supplied by reference TRBV7-2 and TRBJ2-7, is GAGVSQSPSNKVTEKGKDVELRCDPISGHTALYWYRQSLGQGLEFLIYFQGNSAPDKSGLPSDRFSAERTGGSVSTLTIQRTQQEDSAVYLCASSGRGSGGSPYEQYFGPGTRLTVT.